Listed below are T cell receptor beta chains from one sample, sequenced in a study of neurological immune-mediated disorders. TCRdb re-called the 5' RACE reads with MiXCR, one entry per CDR3 protein. The sample yields approximately 100,000 distinct CDR3 sequences, 3.5% seen once. The sample comprised PBMCs. The receptors here all came from a woman between 18 and 30 years old with multiple sclerosis. The CDR3 runs from the conserved cysteine through the conserved F or W. The D gene is left open where the match is weak. Size tells how often a clone was seen (once, few, many) or the class of an expanded clone, and some rows leave it out.

d_call: TRBD1
clone_size: NA
j_call: TRBJ1-2
v_call: TRBV7-2
cdr3_nt: TGTGCCAGCAGCTTAGCTGGGACAGGGGGCGGCTATGGCTACACCTTC
cdr3_aa: CASSLAGTGGGYGYTF

d_call: NA
clone_size: many
j_call: TRBJ1-3
v_call: TRBV4-1
cdr3_nt: TGCGCCAGCAGCCAAGAATGGCCAGGGGCTGGAAACACCATATATTTT
cdr3_aa: CASSQEWPGAGNTIYF

d_call: NA
clone_size: many
j_call: TRBJ2-5
v_call: TRBV20-1
cdr3_nt: TGCAGTGCTCAGGGGGGGGAGACCCAGTACTTC
cdr3_aa: CSAQGGETQYF

d_call: NA
clone_size: many
j_call: TRBJ1-2
v_call: TRBV19
cdr3_nt: TGTGCCAGTAGGACGGTATCTTCCTATGGCTACACCTTC
cdr3_aa: CASRTVSSYGYTF

d_call: TRBD1
clone_size: many
j_call: TRBJ2-7
v_call: TRBV27
cdr3_nt: TGTGCCAGCAGTCCGGGGACAGGGGTGGGGGAGCAGTACTTC
cdr3_aa: CASSPGTGVGEQYF

d_call: TRBD2
clone_size: many
j_call: TRBJ2-3
v_call: TRBV7-3
cdr3_nt: TGTGCCAGCAGCTCACTTAGCGGGGGGACAGATACGCAGTATTTT
cdr3_aa: CASSSLSGGTDTQYF

d_call: NA
clone_size: many
j_call: TRBJ1-5
v_call: TRBV7-6
cdr3_nt: TGTGCCAGCAGCTTAGGGACATCCGCAGATCAGCCCCAGCATTTT
cdr3_aa: CASSLGTSADQPQHF

d_call: NA
clone_size: many
j_call: TRBJ2-2
v_call: TRBV5-6
cdr3_nt: TGTGCCAGCAGCTTGACTACTTCCCCCGGGGAGCTGTTTTTT
cdr3_aa: CASSLTTSPGELFF

d_call: TRBD2
clone_size: NA
j_call: TRBJ2-1
v_call: TRBV7-2
cdr3_nt: TGTGCCAGCAGCCAGGGGGGGGGAATAGCGGGAGTGTTGCGGTTCTTC
cdr3_aa: CASSQGGGIAGVLRFF

d_call: NA
clone_size: NA
j_call: TRBJ2-2
v_call: TRBV19
cdr3_nt: TGTGCCAGTACGAAATCCGGGGAGCTGTTTTTT
cdr3_aa: CASTKSGELFF

d_call: NA
clone_size: many
j_call: TRBJ2-3
v_call: TRBV7-9
cdr3_nt: TGTGCCAGCAGCCATGAAGCGCAGTATTTT
cdr3_aa: CASSHEAQYF

d_call: TRBD1
clone_size: many
j_call: TRBJ2-6
v_call: TRBV4-1
cdr3_nt: TGCGCCAGCACCCTCCGGGACAGGGGCTCTGGGGCCAACGTCCTGACTTTC
cdr3_aa: CASTLRDRGSGANVLTF

d_call: NA
clone_size: many
j_call: TRBJ1-1
v_call: TRBV20-1
cdr3_nt: TGCAGTGTGTGTCAGCCGAACACTGAAGCTTTCTTT
cdr3_aa: CSVCQPNTEAFF

d_call: NA
clone_size: many
j_call: TRBJ1-4
v_call: TRBV6-5
cdr3_nt: TGTGCCAGCAGTTACTCGAGTTCGACAGCCAGAGAAAAACTGTTTTTT
cdr3_aa: CASSYSSSTAREKLFF

d_call: NA
clone_size: many
j_call: TRBJ2-7
v_call: TRBV5-1
cdr3_nt: TGCGCCAGCAGCTCCTTCCCCGGGGAGCAGTACTTC
cdr3_aa: CASSSFPGEQYF

d_call: NA
clone_size: many
j_call: TRBJ2-5
v_call: TRBV6-2/TRBV6-3
cdr3_nt: TGTGCCAGCAGTTACGAAGGCGGCTACGGGACCCAGTACTTC
cdr3_aa: CASSYEGGYGTQYF

d_call: NA
clone_size: many
j_call: TRBJ1-3
v_call: TRBV7-8
cdr3_nt: TGTGCCAGCAGCTTAGTAGCAGGAAACTCTGGAAACACCATATATTTT
cdr3_aa: CASSLVAGNSGNTIYF

d_call: TRBD1
clone_size: many
j_call: TRBJ2-7
v_call: TRBV5-1
cdr3_nt: TGCGCCAGCAGCCCTGGACAGGGGTGGTCCTACGAGCAGTACTTC
cdr3_aa: CASSPGQGWSYEQYF

d_call: NA
clone_size: many
j_call: TRBJ1-1
v_call: TRBV5-1
cdr3_nt: TGCGCCAGCAGCTTGGCCGTTGGGTCCAAGAACACTGAAGCTTTCTTT
cdr3_aa: CASSLAVGSKNTEAFF

d_call: NA
clone_size: many
j_call: TRBJ1-1
v_call: TRBV4-1
cdr3_nt: TGCGCCAGCAGCCAATTTGGTCAGAACACTGAAGCTTTCTTT
cdr3_aa: CASSQFGQNTEAFF

d_call: NA
clone_size: many
j_call: TRBJ2-7
v_call: TRBV6-5
cdr3_nt: TGTGCCAGCAGCTCCCCGGGCGCCATCTACGAGCAGTACTTC
cdr3_aa: CASSSPGAIYEQYF

d_call: TRBD1
clone_size: many
j_call: TRBJ2-5
v_call: TRBV4-3
cdr3_nt: TGCGCCAGCAGCCACAATACAGGGGGCTCAGAAGAGACCCAGTACTTC
cdr3_aa: CASSHNTGGSEETQYF

d_call: TRBD1
clone_size: many
j_call: TRBJ1-4
v_call: TRBV2
cdr3_nt: TGTGCCTCCTTCACCGGGACAGGGGTCAGAAGTGAAAAACTGTTTTTT
cdr3_aa: CASFTGTGVRSEKLFF

d_call: NA
clone_size: NA
j_call: TRBJ2-2
v_call: TRBV7-6
cdr3_nt: TGTGCCAGCAGGGCAATAGCGAGCAACACCGGGGAGCTGTTTTTT
cdr3_aa: CASRAIASNTGELFF

d_call: NA
clone_size: many
j_call: TRBJ2-3
v_call: TRBV10-3
cdr3_nt: TGTGCCATCAGTGATCAGTTGGCGGGGACAGATACGCAGTATTTT
cdr3_aa: CAISDQLAGTDTQYF

d_call: NA
clone_size: many
j_call: TRBJ2-1
v_call: TRBV10-1
cdr3_nt: TGCGCCAGCAGCCAGCAGGCAAGGGGTTATAAAGACAATGAGCAGTTCTTC
cdr3_aa: CASSQQARGYKDNEQFF

d_call: NA
clone_size: many
j_call: TRBJ1-1
v_call: TRBV20-1
cdr3_nt: TGCAGTGCTAGACGCGGGCTGGGTGACACTGAAGCTTTCTTT
cdr3_aa: CSARRGLGDTEAFF

d_call: TRBD2
clone_size: NA
j_call: TRBJ2-7
v_call: TRBV5-1
cdr3_nt: TGCGCCAGCAGCTTGAGTCTAGCGGGACCCTACGAGCAGTACTTC
cdr3_aa: CASSLSLAGPYEQYF

d_call: NA
clone_size: many
j_call: TRBJ2-2
v_call: TRBV6-2/TRBV6-3
cdr3_nt: TGTGCCAGCAGCAGAGGCCACACCGGGGAGCTGTTTTTT
cdr3_aa: CASSRGHTGELFF

d_call: NA
clone_size: NA
j_call: TRBJ2-7
v_call: TRBV3-1
cdr3_nt: TGTGACAGCAGCAAGACAGGTTACGAGCAGTACTTC
cdr3_aa: CDSSKTGYEQYF

d_call: NA
clone_size: many
j_call: TRBJ2-5
v_call: TRBV5-1
cdr3_nt: TGCGCCAGCAGCTTGGCCGCAGAAGAGACCCAGTACTTC
cdr3_aa: CASSLAAEETQYF

d_call: TRBD1
clone_size: many
j_call: TRBJ1-5
v_call: TRBV10-3
cdr3_nt: TGTGCCATGGGACAGGGCGGACAGCCCCAGCATTTT
cdr3_aa: CAMGQGGQPQHF

d_call: NA
clone_size: many
j_call: TRBJ2-7
v_call: TRBV6-6
cdr3_nt: TGTGCCAGCAGTTACTCCGGCAGATTCTCCTACGAGCAGTACTTC
cdr3_aa: CASSYSGRFSYEQYF

d_call: NA
clone_size: NA
j_call: TRBJ2-1
v_call: TRBV7-6
cdr3_nt: TGTGCCAGCAGCTTGGTGGGGGGAGCGGATGAGCAGTTCTTC
cdr3_aa: CASSLVGGADEQFF

d_call: TRBD1
clone_size: many
j_call: TRBJ1-1
v_call: TRBV5-1
cdr3_nt: TGCGCCAGCAGCTACGGGACAGATGAAGCTTTCTTT
cdr3_aa: CASSYGTDEAFF

d_call: NA
clone_size: few
j_call: TRBJ2-3
v_call: TRBV7-2
cdr3_nt: TGTGCCAGCAGCTTAGGTCTCGGAGATACGCAGTATTTT
cdr3_aa: CASSLGLGDTQYF

d_call: NA
clone_size: many
j_call: TRBJ2-5
v_call: TRBV7-6
cdr3_nt: TGTGCCAGCAGCCCTACCTCTGGGGGCGAACAGACCCAGTACTTC
cdr3_aa: CASSPTSGGEQTQYF

d_call: TRBD2
clone_size: many
j_call: TRBJ2-3
v_call: TRBV5-1
cdr3_nt: TGCGCCAGCATGATAGCGGGGGGTCAAGGAGATACGCAGTATTTT
cdr3_aa: CASMIAGGQGDTQYF

d_call: TRBD1
clone_size: many
j_call: TRBJ1-5
v_call: TRBV24-1
cdr3_nt: TGTGCCACCAGTGATTTGCGGGACAGGGGCGATCAGCCCCAGCATTTT
cdr3_aa: CATSDLRDRGDQPQHF

d_call: TRBD2
clone_size: many
j_call: TRBJ2-1
v_call: TRBV10-3
cdr3_nt: TGTGCCATCAGTGAGGATTCGAGCGGGGGGGCTTCGGACAATGAGCAGTTCTTC
cdr3_aa: CAISEDSSGGASDNEQFF

d_call: NA
clone_size: many
j_call: TRBJ2-1
v_call: TRBV21-1
cdr3_nt: TGTGCCAGCAGCAAAGCCGGTTTCGGCAATGAGCAGTTCTTC
cdr3_aa: CASSKAGFGNEQFF

d_call: TRBD1
clone_size: many
j_call: TRBJ1-2
v_call: TRBV6-5
cdr3_nt: TGTGCCAGCAGTGTTGGACAGGGCGGGGGCTACACCTTC
cdr3_aa: CASSVGQGGGYTF

d_call: TRBD1
clone_size: many
j_call: TRBJ2-7
v_call: TRBV6-5
cdr3_nt: TGTGCCAGCAGTTACCGGGCCGGCGGGACAGGGCGACACGAGCAGTACTTC
cdr3_aa: CASSYRAGGTGRHEQYF

d_call: NA
clone_size: many
j_call: TRBJ1-5
v_call: TRBV2
cdr3_nt: TGTGCCAGCAGTGAACGGGGAGGCAATCAGCCCCAGCATTTT
cdr3_aa: CASSERGGNQPQHF

d_call: NA
clone_size: few
j_call: TRBJ2-5
v_call: TRBV5-5
cdr3_nt: TGTGCCAGCAGCCCTACGACAGGGAGGGAGACCCAGTACTTC
cdr3_aa: CASSPTTGRETQYF

d_call: NA
clone_size: few
j_call: TRBJ2-3
v_call: TRBV7-6
cdr3_nt: TGTGCCAGCAGCTCCGGGTCGGGGGGCACAGATACGCAGTATTTT
cdr3_aa: CASSSGSGGTDTQYF

d_call: NA
clone_size: many
j_call: TRBJ1-5
v_call: TRBV5-5
cdr3_nt: TGTGCCAGCAGCGTTGGTTCGAGCAATCAGCCCCAGCATTTT
cdr3_aa: CASSVGSSNQPQHF